The subject of this entry is one TCR beta chain. Its antigen remains unknown. The data were obtained in a study of PD-1 blockade in classical Hodgkin lymphoma. Following autologous stem cell transplantation, relapse occurred in every patient, and exposure to brentuximab vedotin varied. Using magnetic negative selection, the CD4+ T cells were separated out of thawed PBMCs. V lost 4 bases and J lost 6, with 12 bases in between. The CDR3 runs to 14 residues. The germline gives CDR1 SEHNR, CDR2 FQNEAQ (reference sequence). Points from the study as a whole: Whoever responded completely had baseline diversity much like that seen in newly diagnosed patients.

Repertoires were generated with immunoSEQ multiplex PCR, while TCRdb's copy carries only in-frame clones and drops some. The sample carries roughly 3,800 clones, roughly 89% recorded once. The sequences come from CD4+ T cells from blood, collected at baseline. The TCR was taken from a human donor with classical Hodgkin lymphoma. The chain uses TRBV7-9 and TRBJ1-4; possibly TRBD1 for D (5 bases). CDR3 DNA: TGTGCCAGCAGCTCCTCCGGGGGGGATGAAAAACTGTTTTTT. Translation: CASSSSGGDEKLFF.